Following are 29 T cell receptor beta chains from one sample sequenced in a study of shared clonotypes between healthy human individuals. TCRdb's table, derived via immunoSEQ multiplex PCR, lists solely in-frame clones and lacks some. The sample yields millions of clones, more than 85% seen once. Terminally differentiated effector memory CD45RA+ cells were excluded by CCR7 positive selection of CD45RO-negative cells. Sequenced material: naive CD8+ T cells from PBMCs. These receptors were taken from a man aged 18 to 30 in good health. Some clones in this sample may be carry-over from other donors' samples.

The chain recombines TRBV29-1 with TRBJ1-2; 7 bases are a match to TRBD1. Per the germline V gene, CDR1 is SQVTM and CDR2 is ANQGSEA. After removal of 2 bases from V and 6 bases from J, the junction contained 6 bases not matched to a gene. CDR3 length: 13 residues. DNA of the CDR3: TGCAGCGTTGAATCAGGGGGGGCGCATGGCTACACCTTC. Translation gives CSVESGGAHGYTF.

The V gene is TRBV27, the J gene TRBJ2-7; D unresolved. CDR1 is MNHEY, CDR2 SMNVEV, per germline (reference sequence). V lost 2 bases and J lost 7, with 12 bases in between. The CDR3 is made up of 13 amino acids. CDR3 residues: CASSLSRVREQYF. CDR3 nucleotide sequence: TGTGCCAGCAGTTTAAGTCGGGTTAGGGAGCAGTACTTC.

The chain combines TRBV5-4 with TRBJ2-3; 14 nucleotides line up with TRBD2. The CDR3 has 15 amino acids. V lost 6 bases to trimming and J lost 9 bases; unmatched junction nucleotides: 9. Germline V lookup: CDR1 SGHNT, CDR2 YYREEE (reference sequence). CDR3 residues: CASIGTSGGEITQYF. The DNA of the CDR3 is TGTGCCAGCATCGGGACTAGCGGGGGAGAAATCACGCAGTATTTT.

This clone was recorded only once. The J gene is TRBJ2-2, the V gene TRBV13; 7 bases map to TRBD2. V shed 3 bases and J 5 bases; nucleotides not matched to a gene: 9. The CDR3 runs to 16 residues. Per germline, CDR1 PRHDT and CDR2 FYEKMQ (reference sequence). CDR3 DNA sequence: TGTGCCAGCAGCTTCCGGGAGGCCCACAAAACCGGGGAGCTGTTTTTT. Translated: CASSFREAHKTGELFF.

CDR3 DNA sequence: TGTGCCAGCAGCTCTCTCGTTACAGTGGGGTATGGCTACACCTTC. This sequence encodes CASSSLVTVGYGYTF. The chain carries TRBV7-9 and TRBJ1-2; D remains ambiguous. The CDR3 is 15 amino acids. The V and J ends lost 4 bases and 5 bases respectively, with 17 bases between them. Germline values: CDR1 SEHNR, CDR2 FQNEAQ (reference sequence).

This chain connects TRBV7-3 to TRBJ2-7; D is perhaps TRBD2 (6 bases). Germline V CDR1 and CDR2: SGHTA, FQGTGA. The ends were cut back, 4 bases at V and 5 bases at J, with 9 bases in the middle. This CDR3 spans 12 amino acids. The CDR3 coding sequence is TGTGCCAGCAGCTCCGGGGGAGACGAGCAGTACTTC. Its protein product is CASSSGGDEQYF.

V and J are TRBV11-2 and TRBJ1-2; D ambiguous. CDR1 is SGHAT, CDR2 FQNNGV, per germline. The V gene lost 2 bases and the J gene lost 8 bases, with 9 bases spanning the gap. This CDR3 comprises 12 residues. As DNA, the CDR3 is TGTGCCAGCAGCTTACAGAGGACGGGCTACACCTTC. It specifies CASSLQRTGYTF.

CDR3 protein: CASSLEPGRSYNEQFF. DNA for the CDR3: TGTGCCAGCAGCTTAGAACCTGGTCGCTCCTACAATGAGCAGTTCTTC. V gene TRBV7-3 combines with J gene TRBJ2-1, with D hard to call. V was clipped by 2 bases and J by 0 bases, with 11 bases between them. The V gene's germline CDR1 is SGHTA and CDR2 FQGTGA. The CDR3 extends over 16 amino acids.

The J gene is TRBJ2-1, the V gene TRBV15, with TRBD2 identical over 9 bases. With 1 base clipped from V and 2 bases from J, the junction kept 0 bases outside the gene matches. From germline, CDR1 is LNHNV and CDR2 YYDKDF (reference sequence). The CDR3 contains 15 residues. CDR3 sequence reads: CATSRVAGAYNEQFF. The CDR3 DNA follows: TGTGCCACCAGCAGAGTAGCGGGAGCCTACAATGAGCAGTTCTTC. Full variable domain (missing parts from reference TRBV15 and TRBJ2-1): DAMVIQNPRYQVTQFGKPVTLSCSQTLNHNVMYWYQQKSSQAPKLLFHYYDKDFNNEADTPDNFQSRRPNTSFCFLDIRSPGLGDTAMYLCATSRVAGAYNEQFFGPGTRLTVL.

This chain links TRBV7-9 with TRBJ2-7; 7 nucleotides agree with TRBD1. The length of the CDR3 is 16 residues. The germline gives CDR1 SEHNR, CDR2 FQNEAQ (reference sequence). The trim removed 0 bases at V and 0 bases at J, leaving 5 bases unmatched. The CDR3 spells CASSLAYRGLSYEQYF. DNA of the CDR3: TGTGCCAGCAGCTTAGCTTATAGGGGGCTCTCCTACGAGCAGTACTTC.

V gene TRBV4-2 combines with J gene TRBJ2-7; 7 bases align to TRBD2. Germline V lookup: CDR1 LGHNA, CDR2 YNFKEQ. V lost 0 bases, J lost 1 base, and 9 bases stayed unmatched. The CDR3 spans 17 residues. The CDR3 DNA is TGTGCCAGCAGCCAAGAGGGCCAGCGGGAAAAATCCTACGAGCAGTACTTC. This sequence encodes CASSQEGQREKSYEQYF.

This clone was found once. The chain recombines TRBV4-1 with TRBJ2-1; 13 nucleotides align to TRBD2. Germline-derived CDR1 and CDR2 are MGHRA and YSYEKL. The CDR3 totals 17 residues. Trimming cost V 1 base and J 3 bases; bases outside gene matches: 3. The CDR3 sequence: CASSQVGLAGVYNEQFF. CDR3 bases: TGCGCCAGCAGCCAAGTAGGACTAGCGGGGGTCTACAATGAGCAGTTCTTC.

This chain uses TRBV12-1 with TRBJ2-7; no DNA check was done on the table's D call, TRBD1. TRBV12-1 is a pseudogene. The CDR3 spans 16 residues. The CDR3 is CASSFVQSRTYEGQYF. The DNA for the CDR3 is TGTGCCAGCAGCTTTGTACAGAGCAGAACCTACGAAGGGCAGTACTTC.

The chain carries TRBV6-5 and TRBJ2-5, with TRBD2 as a possible D gene (6 bases). Between the trimmed V and J ends, which lost 2 bases and 2 bases, there was a span of 15 bases. Germline CDR1 is MNHEY and CDR2 is SVGAGI. The CDR3 has 16 residues. The CDR3 DNA follows: TGTGCCAGCAGTTACGACACTGGGCGGGAACAAGAGACCCAGTACTTC. This gives the protein CASSYDTGREQETQYF.

The CDR3 DNA sequence: TGTGCCAGCACTATACTAGCGGGATACGACGAGCAGTACTTC. Its protein product is CASTILAGYDEQYF. The chain employs TRBV6-6 and TRBJ2-7; 10 positions match TRBD2. V was pared by 7 bases and J by 5 bases, with 8 bases of the junction left unmatched. Per the germline V gene, CDR1 is MNHNY and CDR2 is SVGAGI (reference sequence). This CDR3 spans 14 amino acids.

This clone was detected once. At the DNA level, this CDR3 is encoded by other sequences in the same sample as well. The V call is TRBV4-3, the J call TRBJ2-7; D is uncertain. Germline loops: CDR1 LGHNA, CDR2 YSLEER. V dropped 3 bases and J dropped 0 bases, with 12 bases sitting between them. The CDR3 loop spans 15 amino acids. The CDR3 bases are TGCGCCAGCAGCCAGGGTACACCTAGCTCCTACGAGCAGTACTTC. It translates to CASSQGTPSSYEQYF.

This clone showed up just a few times. The chain employs TRBV27 and TRBJ2-7; D may be TRBD1 (5 bases). The CDR3 is made up of 14 amino acids. Trimming left V 6 bases short and J 2 bases short, with 14 bases between. The V gene's germline CDR1 is MNHEY and CDR2 SMNVEV (reference sequence). CDR3 bases: TGTGCCAGCAGCTCCGGCGACAGTCCCTACGAGCAGTACTTC. Translated, it gives CASSSGDSPYEQYF.

This clone turned up a few times. In the same sample, other DNA sequences code for this CDR3. The CDR3 region is CASSVDGNTIYF. CDR3 sequence (DNA): TGTGCCAGCAGCGTAGATGGAAACACCATATATTTT. The chain carries TRBV9 and TRBJ1-3; the D is unclear. V gave up 0 bases and J gave up 3 bases, with 1 base separating them. CDR3 length: 12 amino acids. Germline CDR1 SGDLS, CDR2 YYNGEE.

This clone appeared once. The chain uses TRBV28 and TRBJ2-1; D might be TRBD1 (5 bases). The CDR3 spans 13 residues. CDR1 is MDHEN, CDR2 SYDVKM, per germline. Trimming removed 2 bases at V and 6 bases at J, with 8 bases between. The CDR3 loop reads CASSLTQGNEQFF. CDR3 bases: TGTGCCAGCAGTTTAACTCAGGGCAATGAGCAGTTCTTC. The variable domain in full, completed from reference TRBV28 and TRBJ2-1, reads DVKVTQSSRYLVKRTGEKVFLECVQDMDHENMFWYRQDPGLGLRLIYFSYDVKMKEKGDIPEGYSVSREKKERFSLILESASTNQTSMYLCASSLTQGNEQFFGPGTRLTVL.

The CDR3 region has the DNA TGTGCCACCAGCAGGGACAGGACCGGGGAGCTGTTTTTT. It encodes CATSRDRTGELFF. The rearrangement joins TRBV15 to TRBJ2-2; 7 bases map to TRBD1. Germline loops: CDR1 LNHNV, CDR2 YYDKDF (reference sequence). V was clipped by 3 bases and J by 5 bases; unmatched bases: 0. The CDR3 is made up of 13 amino acids.

This chain connects TRBV9 to TRBJ2-3; 10 nucleotides line up with TRBD2. CDR3 length equals 17 residues. The V gene end was trimmed by 0 bases and the J gene end by 2 bases; junction bases not matched to a gene: 6. Germline CDR1 is SGDLS and CDR2 is YYNGEE. The CDR3 DNA reads as TGTGCCAGCAGCGTAGCGGCTAGCGGGAGATACACAGATACGCAGTATTTT. It translates to CASSVAASGRYTDTQYF.

This clone was recorded a few times. In DNA form, the CDR3 reads TGTGCCAGTAGTGGACTAGCGGGCTCCTACAATGAGCAGTTCTTC. Translated, it gives CASSGLAGSYNEQFF. This chain connects TRBV19 to TRBJ2-1, with TRBD2 matching over 11 bases. The germline CDR1 and CDR2 sequences are LNHDA and SQIVND (reference sequence). Trimming took 5 bases from V and 0 from J; bases not matched to a gene: 0. This CDR3 is built from 15 residues.

The CDR3 reads CASSRVAAGPLRGEQFF. The DNA for the CDR3 is TGTGCCAGCAGCCGTGTAGCGGCGGGTCCCCTACGTGGTGAGCAGTTCTTC. V and J are TRBV7-6 and TRBJ2-1; a weak D match, TRBD2 (6 bases). This CDR3 has 17 residues. The V end was cut by 5 bases, the J end by 9 bases, with 26 bases between. Germline V gives CDR1 SGHVS, CDR2 FNYEAQ.

For the CDR3, the DNA is TGTGCCAGCTCACCAGGGACACCCGGGGAGACCTACGAGCAGTACTTC. Its protein product is CASSPGTPGETYEQYF. The rearrangement joins TRBV18 to TRBJ2-7, with D possibly matching TRBD1 (6 bases). V lost 2 bases and J lost 2, with 16 bases in between. The length of the CDR3 is 16 residues. CDR1 and CDR2 from the germline V gene are KGHSH and LQKENI.

The chain couples TRBV19 to TRBJ1-1; D gene ambiguous. Germline values: CDR1 LNHDA, CDR2 SQIVND (reference sequence). The CDR3 sequence is 13 residues long. Trimming took 4 bases from V and 0 from J, leaving 6 bases between them. CDR3 loop: CASSTLLNTEAFF. The CDR3 DNA reads as TGTGCCAGTAGTACACTACTGAACACTGAAGCTTTCTTT.

This sequence joins TRBV11-2 and TRBJ2-2, with D perhaps matching TRBD2 (6 bases). The V and J ends lost 5 bases and 3 bases respectively, with 10 bases between them. Looked up from germline, CDR1 is SGHAT and CDR2 is FQNNGV. The CDR3 contains 14 residues. Written as DNA, the CDR3 is TGTGCCAGCAGCCCGGGACTCTACACCGGGGAGCTGTTTTTT. Its translation: CASSPGLYTGELFF.

The rearrangement links TRBV11-2 to TRBJ2-1; D ambiguous. Germline-derived CDR1 and CDR2 are SGHAT and FQNNGV. The CDR3 is made up of 17 amino acids. Trimming cost V 4 bases and J 0 bases, with 16 bases left between them. CDR3 residues: CASSSPNGGTSYNEQFF. CDR3 DNA: TGTGCCAGCAGCTCCCCTAATGGCGGTACCTCCTACAATGAGCAGTTCTTC.

The chain carries TRBV27 and TRBJ2-7; 9 bases align to TRBD2. The germline V gene encodes CDR1 MNHEY and CDR2 SMNVEV (reference sequence). The length of the CDR3 is 15 residues. V was pared by 5 bases and J by 2 bases, with 7 bases of the junction left unmatched. Written as DNA, the CDR3 is TGTGCCAGCAGTCTCAGACTAGCGGCTACCTACGAGCAGTACTTC. Protein product: CASSLRLAATYEQYF.

For this clone: One end of the junction varies from germline; a read error may be responsible. CDR3 sequence (DNA): TGTGCCTGGAGTGTACGGGGGGGGCATGGTCGCTTC. Encoded protein: CAWSVRGGHGRF. This rearrangement joins TRBV30 to TRBJ2-7; TRBD2 matches at 8 bases. CDR3 size: 12 residues. Germline CDR1 is GTSNPN and CDR2 is SVGIG (reference sequence).